This T cell receptor (beta chain) comes out of a study of radiotherapy plus CTLA-4 blockade in lung cancer. A remark on this clone: Antigen specificity is unknown.

V was clipped by 4 bases and J by 4 bases, with 7 bases between them. Germline V CDR1 and CDR2: GTSNPN, SVGIG (reference sequence). The CDR3 sequence is 11 residues long. Sequenced by immunoSEQ multiplex PCR; TCRdb stores in-frame clones only, minus some. The repertoire includes just over 60,000 clones, around 77% of them detected once, and about 4.5% sits in the top ten. Findings and caveats of the study: Early blood T cell clone changes and increased post-radiation serum interferon-beta were reportedly the strongest response predictors.

Sequenced here: peripheral blood, sampled from a patient treated with radiotherapy plus ipilimumab. The V gene is TRBV30, the J gene TRBJ1-2, with D hard to call. This sequence was found in a human donor with non-small cell lung cancer who had a complete response to radiotherapy plus ipilimumab. CDR3 in DNA: TGTGCCTGGAAAAGCGGCTATGGCTACACCTTC. Its translation: CAWKSGYGYTF.